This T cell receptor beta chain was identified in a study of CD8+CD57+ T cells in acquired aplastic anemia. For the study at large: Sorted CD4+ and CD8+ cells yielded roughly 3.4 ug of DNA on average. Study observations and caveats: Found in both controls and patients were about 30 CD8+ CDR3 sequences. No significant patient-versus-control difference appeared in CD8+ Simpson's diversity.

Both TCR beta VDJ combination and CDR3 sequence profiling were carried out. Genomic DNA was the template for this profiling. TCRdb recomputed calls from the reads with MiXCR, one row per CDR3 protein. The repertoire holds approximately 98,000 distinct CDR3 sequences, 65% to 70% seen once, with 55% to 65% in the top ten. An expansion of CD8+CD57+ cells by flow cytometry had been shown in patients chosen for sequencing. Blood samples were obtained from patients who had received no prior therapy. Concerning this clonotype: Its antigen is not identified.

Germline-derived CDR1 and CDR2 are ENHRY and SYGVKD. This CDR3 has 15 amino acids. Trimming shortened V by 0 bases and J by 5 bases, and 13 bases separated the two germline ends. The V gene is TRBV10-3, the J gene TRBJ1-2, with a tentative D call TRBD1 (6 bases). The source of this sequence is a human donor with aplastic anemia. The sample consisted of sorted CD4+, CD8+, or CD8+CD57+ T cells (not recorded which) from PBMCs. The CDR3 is CAISESQLQGYGYTF. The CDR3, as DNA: TGTGCCATCAGTGAGTCCCAACTACAGGGATATGGCTACACCTTC.